This T cell receptor beta chain came from a study of regulatory dendritic cells for organ transplantation. V lost 4 bases and J lost 0, with 7 bases in between. The CDR3 consists of 14 residues. Germline V CDR1 and CDR2: SGHTA, FQGNSA. As to this clone: Its matching antigen is unknown.

Notes on the study in general: Resting memory CD8+ T cells held the most alloreactive clonotypes.

Assay: immunoSEQ multiplex PCR; the TCRdb copy retains only in-frame clones and omits some. The table shows under 35,000 clones, with roughly 85% occurring only once. The sample was naive CD8+ T cells from blood. Indicated subset: CD45RA+ naive T cells. The genes are TRBV7-2 and TRBJ2-1; a weak D match, TRBD1 (6 bases). The clonotype originates from a human donor in good health. The CDR3 here is CASSSDSSYNEQFF. The CDR3 DNA reads TGTGCCAGCAGCTCGGACAGCTCCTACAATGAGCAGTTCTTC.